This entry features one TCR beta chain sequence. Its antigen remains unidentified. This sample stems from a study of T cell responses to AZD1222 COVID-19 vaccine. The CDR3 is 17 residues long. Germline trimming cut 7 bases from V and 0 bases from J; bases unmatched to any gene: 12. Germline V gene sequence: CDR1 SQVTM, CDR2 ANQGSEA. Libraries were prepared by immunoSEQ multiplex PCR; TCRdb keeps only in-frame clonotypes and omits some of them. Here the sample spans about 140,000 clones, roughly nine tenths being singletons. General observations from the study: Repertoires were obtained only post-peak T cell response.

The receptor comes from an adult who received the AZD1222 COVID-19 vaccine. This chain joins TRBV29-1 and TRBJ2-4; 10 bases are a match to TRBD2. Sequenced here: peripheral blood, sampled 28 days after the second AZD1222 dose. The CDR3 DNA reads TGCAGCGCTTGGACTAGCGGAGGCCCTTTAGCCAAAAACATTCAGTACTTC. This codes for CSAWTSGGPLAKNIQYF. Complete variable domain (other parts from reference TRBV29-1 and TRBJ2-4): SAVISQKPSRDICQRGTSLTIQCQVDSQVTMMFWYRQQPGQSLTLIATANQGSEATYESGFVIDKFPISRPNLTFSTLTVSNMSPEDSSIYLCSAWTSGGPLAKNIQYFGAGTRLSVL.